This is a list of T cell receptor beta chains from one sample in a study of response to subunit inactivated influenza vaccine. TCRdb reprocessed the RT-PCR reads with MiXCR, giving one entry per CDR3 protein. Of just under 250,000 distinct CDR3 sequences in the sample, about 12% are singletons; the top ten hold about 7.8%. The sequenced sample was non-naive T cells sorted from PBMCs, obtained about 14 days before vaccination. These receptors were collected from a man over 45 who received an inactivated influenza vaccine. CDR3s include the opening cysteine and the closing phenylalanine or tryptophan. Each record gives: CDR3 DNA, CDR3 protein, D gene, J gene, V gene, clone size. D genes are given only for firm matches. Clone size appears in some rows only: once, few, many, or a class for an expanded clone.

DNA: TGTGCCAGCAGCTTGGGACAGGGGTACATTCAGTACTTC
CDR3: CASSLGQGYIQYF
D: TRBD1
J: TRBJ2-4
V: TRBV6-5
size: many

DNA: TGCGCCAGCAGCTCCGACGGGAGCTCCTATAATTCACCCCTCCACTTT
CDR3: CASSSDGSSYNSPLHF
D: -
J: TRBJ1-6
V: TRBV5-1
size: many

DNA: TGTGCCAGCAGATCCCCAAAGGCTCCTGAAGCTTTCTTT
CDR3: CASRSPKAPEAFF
D: -
J: TRBJ1-1
V: TRBV6-1
size: many

DNA: TGTGCCAGCAGTGCCGACGGGAACACCGGGGAGCTGTTTTTT
CDR3: CASSADGNTGELFF
D: -
J: TRBJ2-2
V: TRBV3-1
size: -

DNA: TGCGCCAGCGAACAGGGGCACGGGAACACTGAAGCTTTCTTT
CDR3: CASEQGHGNTEAFF
D: TRBD1
J: TRBJ1-1
V: TRBV5-1
size: many

DNA: TGCGCCAGCAGCCAAGGGGACAGTGACACCGGGGAGCTGTTTTTT
CDR3: CASSQGDSDTGELFF
D: TRBD1
J: TRBJ2-2
V: TRBV4-1
size: -

DNA: TGTGCCAGCAGTTTCCGGGGCTCCTATGGCTACACCTTC
CDR3: CASSFRGSYGYTF
D: -
J: TRBJ1-2
V: TRBV12-3/TRBV12-4
size: -

DNA: TGCAGTGCACCCGCGATAGGGACAGGGGCCTACGAGCAGTACTTC
CDR3: CSAPAIGTGAYEQYF
D: TRBD1
J: TRBJ2-7
V: TRBV20-1
size: few

DNA: TGTGCCAGCCTCCCAGCGGGAGCACATAGTGAGCAGTTCTTC
CDR3: CASLPAGAHSEQFF
D: TRBD2
J: TRBJ2-1
V: TRBV28
size: few

DNA: TGCAGTGCTAGAGACGCGGGAGCGGGGGGATTTTACAATGAGCAGTTCTTC
CDR3: CSARDAGAGGFYNEQFF
D: TRBD2
J: TRBJ2-1
V: TRBV20-1
size: -

DNA: TGTGCCAGCAGCCCAGGGACTAGCAGATTCTCGTTCGCGAACACCGGGGAGCTGTTTTTT
CDR3: CASSPGTSRFSFANTGELFF
D: TRBD2
J: TRBJ2-2
V: TRBV7-6
size: once

DNA: TGCAGTGCCCGTGAGGGCAGGGGGCTTTACAATGAGCAGTTCTTC
CDR3: CSAREGRGLYNEQFF
D: TRBD1
J: TRBJ2-1
V: TRBV20-1
size: -

DNA: TGTGCCAGCAGTTACTCTGCTACCTCCTACGAGCAGTACTTC
CDR3: CASSYSATSYEQYF
D: -
J: TRBJ2-7
V: TRBV6-2/TRBV6-3
size: -

DNA: TGTGCCAGCAGCGGTGTATCTGGCTACACCTTC
CDR3: CASSGVSGYTF
D: -
J: TRBJ1-2
V: TRBV4-2
size: many

DNA: TGTGCCACCAGCAGAGATTCTTCCGAGCAGACCCAGTACTTC
CDR3: CATSRDSSEQTQYF
D: -
J: TRBJ2-5
V: TRBV15
size: -

DNA: TGTGCCAGCAGCCTCCAGAGCTACGAGCAGTACTTC
CDR3: CASSLQSYEQYF
D: -
J: TRBJ2-7
V: TRBV7-9
size: many

DNA: TGTGCCAGCAGCCTCATCTTACTTAGCACAGATACGCAGTATTTT
CDR3: CASSLILLSTDTQYF
D: -
J: TRBJ2-3
V: TRBV7-2
size: -

DNA: TGTGCCAGCAGCAACATCCGGGACGTCTACAATGAGCAGTTCTTC
CDR3: CASSNIRDVYNEQFF
D: -
J: TRBJ2-1
V: TRBV6-2/TRBV6-3
size: many

DNA: TGTGCCAGTAGTTTCTCAGCGGGATTCTACAATGAGCAGTTCTTC
CDR3: CASSFSAGFYNEQFF
D: TRBD2
J: TRBJ2-1
V: TRBV19
size: -

DNA: TGTGCCAGCAGCCTAGGGGGGCGACTAGAAGGCTACACCTTC
CDR3: CASSLGGRLEGYTF
D: -
J: TRBJ1-2
V: TRBV7-2
size: many

DNA: TGCAGTGCTAGAGGACGTGCCGGGACTAGGCAAGAGACCCAGTACTTC
CDR3: CSARGRAGTRQETQYF
D: TRBD2
J: TRBJ2-5
V: TRBV20-1
size: many

DNA: TGTGCCAGCAGCTTTGTACAGTCTGGAAACACCATATATTTT
CDR3: CASSFVQSGNTIYF
D: -
J: TRBJ1-3
V: TRBV7-2
size: -

DNA: TGTGCCAGCAGCAAAGCCCCTCGTAGCGGGGGGCTAGGGAATGAGCAGTTCTTC
CDR3: CASSKAPRSGGLGNEQFF
D: -
J: TRBJ2-1
V: TRBV21-1
size: many

DNA: TGCAGTGCTAGAGACCGGGGACCCAATTCACCCCTCCACTTT
CDR3: CSARDRGPNSPLHF
D: -
J: TRBJ1-6
V: TRBV20-1
size: -

DNA: TGCAGTGCTAGCCTAACTAGCGGGAGCTACGAGCAGTACTTC
CDR3: CSASLTSGSYEQYF
D: TRBD2
J: TRBJ2-7
V: TRBV20-1
size: few

DNA: TGTGCCAGCATCCCTCTGACAGGGGGTGGTGGCTACACCTTC
CDR3: CASIPLTGGGGYTF
D: TRBD1
J: TRBJ1-2
V: TRBV28
size: few

DNA: TGCGCCAGCAGCCTACGGACAGGGGAAAACATTCAGTACTTC
CDR3: CASSLRTGENIQYF
D: TRBD1
J: TRBJ2-4
V: TRBV4-3
size: -

DNA: TGCAGTGCTAGCGTCGGGGGGGCAGAGACCCAGTACTTC
CDR3: CSASVGGAETQYF
D: TRBD2
J: TRBJ2-5
V: TRBV20-1
size: few

DNA: TGTGCCAGCAGTTGGTTCAGGGAGACCTACGAGCAGTACTTC
CDR3: CASSWFRETYEQYF
D: -
J: TRBJ2-7
V: TRBV28
size: many

DNA: TGTGCCAGCAGCCTTAGCGCGAGTGAGCAGTTCTTC
CDR3: CASSLSASEQFF
D: -
J: TRBJ2-1
V: TRBV7-2
size: many

DNA: TGCAGTGCTAGGACAGGGGGGATGAACACTGAAGCTTTCTTT
CDR3: CSARTGGMNTEAFF
D: TRBD1
J: TRBJ1-1
V: TRBV20-1
size: few

DNA: TGCGCCAGCAGCTTGGAGGGACTCATAAAGGGCGAGCAGTACTTC
CDR3: CASSLEGLIKGEQYF
D: -
J: TRBJ2-7
V: TRBV5-1
size: few

DNA: TGTGCCAGCAGCCCAGGGGGAAATTCACCCCTCCACTTT
CDR3: CASSPGGNSPLHF
D: TRBD1
J: TRBJ1-6
V: TRBV5-1
size: many

DNA: TGTGCCAGCAGCCAAGATCCCGGGCCTAGCGGGACCAATGAGCAGTTCTTC
CDR3: CASSQDPGPSGTNEQFF
D: TRBD2
J: TRBJ2-1
V: TRBV4-2
size: few

DNA: TGTGCCAGCAGTGACCTGGGGGACTCCTACAATGAGCAGTTCTTC
CDR3: CASSDLGDSYNEQFF
D: -
J: TRBJ2-1
V: TRBV2
size: few

DNA: TGTGCCAGCAGCTGGACCTTGGGGAGCAATCAGCCCCAGCATTTT
CDR3: CASSWTLGSNQPQHF
D: -
J: TRBJ1-5
V: TRBV7-2
size: many

DNA: TGTGCCAGCAGCTCAGCGACTAGCACAGATACGCAGTATTTT
CDR3: CASSSATSTDTQYF
D: -
J: TRBJ2-3
V: TRBV7-6
size: -

DNA: TGTGCCAGCAGTCCGCCGGCGGTCCAAGAGACCCAGTACTTC
CDR3: CASSPPAVQETQYF
D: -
J: TRBJ2-5
V: TRBV12-3/TRBV12-4
size: many

DNA: TGCGCCAGCAGCTTACGGGCTCCTGGGGGCACTGAAGCTTTCTTT
CDR3: CASSLRAPGGTEAFF
D: -
J: TRBJ1-1
V: TRBV5-1
size: few

DNA: TGCAGCGTTGAAGATTGGGCTGACACTGAAGCTTTCTTT
CDR3: CSVEDWADTEAFF
D: -
J: TRBJ1-1
V: TRBV29-1
size: -